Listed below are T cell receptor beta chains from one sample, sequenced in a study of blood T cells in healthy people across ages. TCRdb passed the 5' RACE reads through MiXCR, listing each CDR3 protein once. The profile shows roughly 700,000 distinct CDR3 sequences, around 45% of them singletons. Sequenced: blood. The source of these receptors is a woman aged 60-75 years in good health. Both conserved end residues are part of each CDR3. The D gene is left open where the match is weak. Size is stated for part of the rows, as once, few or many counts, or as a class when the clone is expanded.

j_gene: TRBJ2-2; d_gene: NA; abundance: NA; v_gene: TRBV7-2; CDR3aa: CASSPRAHGGELFF; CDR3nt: TGTGCCAGCAGCCCTCGGGCCCACGGCGGGGAGCTGTTTTTT
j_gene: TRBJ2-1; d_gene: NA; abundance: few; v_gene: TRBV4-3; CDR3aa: CASSQAWGGTKQFF; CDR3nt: TGCGCCAGCAGCCAAGCGTGGGGAGGGACAAAGCAGTTCTTC
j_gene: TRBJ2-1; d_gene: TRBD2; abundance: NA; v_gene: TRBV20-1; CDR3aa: CSARVAGGPVQFF; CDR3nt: TGCAGTGCTAGGGTAGCGGGAGGGCCGGTGCAGTTCTTC
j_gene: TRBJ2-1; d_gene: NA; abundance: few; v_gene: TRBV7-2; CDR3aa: CASSLGGVNEQFF; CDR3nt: TGTGCCAGCAGCCTCGGCGGGGTCAATGAGCAGTTCTTC
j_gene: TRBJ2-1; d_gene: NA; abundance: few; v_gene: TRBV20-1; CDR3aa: CSASSRTTSAGQFF; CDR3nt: TGCAGTGCTAGTTCCAGGACCACCAGTGCGGGGCAGTTCTTC
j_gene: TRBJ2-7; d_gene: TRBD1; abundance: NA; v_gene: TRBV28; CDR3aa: CASTTGTALAKNILYF; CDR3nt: TGTGCCAGCACTACCGGGACAGCTCTAGCCAAAAACATTCTGTACTTC
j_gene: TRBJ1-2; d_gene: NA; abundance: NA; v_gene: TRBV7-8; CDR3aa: CARSLASRREKNGYTF; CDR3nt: TGTGCCCGCAGCTTAGCTTCGCGACGTGAGAAAAATGGCTACACCTTC
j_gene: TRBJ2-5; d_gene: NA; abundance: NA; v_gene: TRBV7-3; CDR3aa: CASSLSNQETQYF; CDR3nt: TGTGCCAGCAGCTTATCCAACCAAGAGACCCAGTACTTC
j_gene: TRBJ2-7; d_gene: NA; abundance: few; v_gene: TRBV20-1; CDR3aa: CSGANSYEQYF; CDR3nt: TGCAGTGGGGCGAACTCCTACGAGCAGTACTTC
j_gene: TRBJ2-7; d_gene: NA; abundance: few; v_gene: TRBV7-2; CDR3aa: CASSFRLTYEQYF; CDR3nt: TGTGCCAGCAGCTTTAGGTTGACCTACGAGCAGTACTTC
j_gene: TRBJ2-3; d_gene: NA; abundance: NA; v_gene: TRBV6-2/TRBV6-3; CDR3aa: CASSILDTQYF; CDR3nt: TGTGCCAGCAGCATTTTGGATACGCAGTATTTT
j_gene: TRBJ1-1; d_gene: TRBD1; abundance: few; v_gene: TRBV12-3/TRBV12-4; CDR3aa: CASSFGQAEAFF; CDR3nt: TGTGCCAGCAGTTTTGGACAGGCTGAAGCTTTCTTT
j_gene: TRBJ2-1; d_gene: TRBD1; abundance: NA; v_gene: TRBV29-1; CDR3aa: CSARQGGSYNEQFF; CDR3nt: TGCAGCGCCCGACAGGGGGGGTCCTACAATGAGCAGTTCTTC
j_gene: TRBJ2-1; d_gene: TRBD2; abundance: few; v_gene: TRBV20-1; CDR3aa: CSAALRASGKYNEQFF; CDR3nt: TGCAGTGCTGCATTGAGGGCTAGCGGGAAATACAATGAGCAGTTCTTC
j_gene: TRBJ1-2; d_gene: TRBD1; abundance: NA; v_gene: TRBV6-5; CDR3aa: CASSPLDREWEGYTF; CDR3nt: TGTGCCAGCAGTCCCCTGGACAGGGAATGGGAAGGCTACACCTTC
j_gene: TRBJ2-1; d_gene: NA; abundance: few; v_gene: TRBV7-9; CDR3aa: CASLSSGEQFF; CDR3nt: TGTGCCAGCCTCTCGTCGGGGGAGCAGTTCTTC
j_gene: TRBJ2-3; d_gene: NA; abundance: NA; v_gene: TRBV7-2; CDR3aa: CASSSTRKDTQYF; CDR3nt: TGTGCCAGCAGCTCGACCCGGAAGGATACGCAGTATTTT
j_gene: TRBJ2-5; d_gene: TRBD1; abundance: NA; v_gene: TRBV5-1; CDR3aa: CASSLEGTGGGETQYF; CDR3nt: TGCGCCAGCAGCTTGGAAGGGACAGGGGGTGGAGAGACCCAGTACTTC
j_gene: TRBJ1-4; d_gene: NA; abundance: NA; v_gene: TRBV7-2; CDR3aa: CASSLRSTALNEKLFF; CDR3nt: TGTGCCAGCAGCCTACGATCGACAGCCCTTAATGAAAAACTGTTTTTT
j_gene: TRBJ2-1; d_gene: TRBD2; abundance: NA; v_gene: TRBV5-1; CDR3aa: CASSMETSGRMNEQFF; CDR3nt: TGCGCCAGCAGCATGGAGACTAGCGGGAGGATGAATGAGCAGTTCTTC
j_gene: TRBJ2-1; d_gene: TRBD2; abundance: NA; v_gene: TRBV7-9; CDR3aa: CASSRTSGREDEQFF; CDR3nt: TGTGCCAGCAGCCGGACTAGCGGGAGGGAGGATGAGCAGTTCTTC
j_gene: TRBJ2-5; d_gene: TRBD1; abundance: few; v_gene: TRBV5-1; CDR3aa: CASSLDRGTQYF; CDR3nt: TGCGCCAGCAGCCTGGACAGGGGGACCCAGTACTTC
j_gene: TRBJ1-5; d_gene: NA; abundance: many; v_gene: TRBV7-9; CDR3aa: CASSLYLGPQHF; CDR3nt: TGTGCCAGCAGCTTATATCTGGGGCCCCAGCATTTT
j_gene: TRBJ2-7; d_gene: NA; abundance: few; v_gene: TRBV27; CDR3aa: CASSPIFGGNSYEQYF; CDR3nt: TGTGCCAGCAGTCCTATCTTCGGCGGGAACTCCTACGAGCAGTACTTC